A selection of T cell receptor beta chains follows, all from one sample in a study of CD4 and CD8 cells across lung adenocarcinoma regions. TCRdb re-called the PCR reads with MiXCR, one entry per CDR3 protein. This sample has under 20,000 distinct CDR3 sequences, with roughly 50% found just once. The sequenced sample consisted of CD4+ T cells from the margin of a lung tumor. The source is a male donor with lung adenocarcinoma. The CD4 and CD8 labels of this study may be unreliable. Both conserved end residues are part of each CDR3. The D gene is left open where the match is weak. Expanded clones are given a class, and other clones once, few, many or no size at all.

D	V	size	J	DNA	CDR3
-	TRBV6-5	medium-sized	TRBJ2-1	TGTGCCAGCAGTTACCTCAGGGGAAGCTCCTACAATGAGCAGTTCTTC	CASSYLRGSSYNEQFF
TRBD1	TRBV6-1	-	TRBJ2-1	TGTGCCAGCAGTGAAGAGTCAGGGGGCTACAATGAGCAGTTCTTC	CASSEESGGYNEQFF
-	TRBV5-1	many	TRBJ2-1	TGCGCCAGCAGCTTGGTTACGGACGGTGAGCAGTTCTTC	CASSLVTDGEQFF
-	TRBV10-1	-	TRBJ2-3	TGCGCCAGCGCAGGGGTTGACACAGATACGCAGTATTTT	CASAGVDTDTQYF
-	TRBV10-1	-	TRBJ2-2	TGCGCCAGCAGTCCTCTGGGGGACACCGGGGAGCTGTTTTTT	CASSPLGDTGELFF
-	TRBV5-1	-	TRBJ2-3	TGCGCCAGCAGTCCCGGTTGGGTGGGGGTTGTCGCAGATACGCAGTATTTT	CASSPGWVGVVADTQYF
TRBD2	TRBV12-3/TRBV12-4	few	TRBJ2-1	TGTGCCAGCAGGGGAGAGGGAGTGGGGGGGGAGCAGTTCTTC	CASRGEGVGGEQFF
-	TRBV27	many	TRBJ2-5	TGTGCCAGCAGTTTATTACTAGGGGAGACCCAGTACTTC	CASSLLLGETQYF
-	TRBV29-1	-	TRBJ2-7	TGCAGCGTCTCGCGGTGGGGCGAGCAGTACTTC	CSVSRWGEQYF
-	TRBV6-1	medium-sized	TRBJ2-1	TGTGCCAGCAGTATCATACGGACCAAAGAGCAGTTCTTC	CASSIIRTKEQFF